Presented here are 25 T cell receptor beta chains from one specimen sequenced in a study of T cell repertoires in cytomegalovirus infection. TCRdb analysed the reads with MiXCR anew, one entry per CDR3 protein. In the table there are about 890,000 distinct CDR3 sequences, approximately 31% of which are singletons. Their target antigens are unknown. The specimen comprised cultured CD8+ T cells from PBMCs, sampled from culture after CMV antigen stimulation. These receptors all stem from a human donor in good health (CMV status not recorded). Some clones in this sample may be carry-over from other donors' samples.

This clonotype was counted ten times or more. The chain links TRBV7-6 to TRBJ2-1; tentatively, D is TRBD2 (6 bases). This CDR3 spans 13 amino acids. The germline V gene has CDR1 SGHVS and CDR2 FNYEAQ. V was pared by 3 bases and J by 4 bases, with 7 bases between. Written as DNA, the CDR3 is TGTGCCAGCAGCTTTCTAGCGTACAATGAGCAGTTCTTC. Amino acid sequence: CASSFLAYNEQFF. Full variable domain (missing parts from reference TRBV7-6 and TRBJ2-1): GAGVSQSPRYKVTKRGQDVALRCDPISGHVSLYWYRQALGQGPEFLTYFNYEAQQDKSGLPNDRFSAERPEGSISTLTIQRTEQRDSAMYRCASSFLAYNEQFFGPGTRLTVL.

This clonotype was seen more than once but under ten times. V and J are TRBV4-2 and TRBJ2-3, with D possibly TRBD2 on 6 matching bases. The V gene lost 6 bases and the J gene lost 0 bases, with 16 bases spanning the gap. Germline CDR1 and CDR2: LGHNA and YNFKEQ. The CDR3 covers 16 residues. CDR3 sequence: CASRPTASASTDTQYF. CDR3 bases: TGTGCCAGCAGGCCGACCGCTAGCGCGAGCACAGATACGCAGTATTTT.

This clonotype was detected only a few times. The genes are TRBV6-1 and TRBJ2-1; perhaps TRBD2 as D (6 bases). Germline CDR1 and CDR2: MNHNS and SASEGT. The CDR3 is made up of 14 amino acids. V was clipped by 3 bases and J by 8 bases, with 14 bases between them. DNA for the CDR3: TGTGCCAGCAGTGATCTAGCGCTTGTTGATGAGCAGTTCTTC. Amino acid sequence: CASSDLALVDEQFF.

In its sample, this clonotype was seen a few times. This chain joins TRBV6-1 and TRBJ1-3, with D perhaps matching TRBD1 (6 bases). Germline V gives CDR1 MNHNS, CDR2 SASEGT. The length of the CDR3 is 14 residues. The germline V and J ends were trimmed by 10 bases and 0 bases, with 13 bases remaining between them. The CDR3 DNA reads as TGTGCCACCGCCGTACAGGGCTCTGGAAACACCATATATTTT. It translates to CATAVQGSGNTIYF.

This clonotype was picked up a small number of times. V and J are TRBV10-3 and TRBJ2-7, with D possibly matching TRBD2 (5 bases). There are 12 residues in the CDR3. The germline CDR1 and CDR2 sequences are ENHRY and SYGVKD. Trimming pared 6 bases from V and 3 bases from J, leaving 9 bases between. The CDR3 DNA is TGTGCCATCAGCCTAGAGGGCTACGAGCAGTACGTC. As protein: CAISLEGYEQYV.

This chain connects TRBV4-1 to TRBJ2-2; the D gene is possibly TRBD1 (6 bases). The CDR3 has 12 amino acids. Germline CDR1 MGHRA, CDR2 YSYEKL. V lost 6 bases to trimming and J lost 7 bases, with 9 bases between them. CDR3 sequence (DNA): TGCGCCAGCAGAGTGGACAGCGGGGAGCTGTTTTTT. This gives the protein CASRVDSGELFF.

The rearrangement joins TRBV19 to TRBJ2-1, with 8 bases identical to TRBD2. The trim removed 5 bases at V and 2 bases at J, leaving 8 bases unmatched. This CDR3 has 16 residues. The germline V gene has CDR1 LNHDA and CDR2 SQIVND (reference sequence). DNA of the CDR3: TGTGCCAGTAGTCCCCAGGCGGGACTAGCCTACAATGAGCAGTTCTTC. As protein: CASSPQAGLAYNEQFF.

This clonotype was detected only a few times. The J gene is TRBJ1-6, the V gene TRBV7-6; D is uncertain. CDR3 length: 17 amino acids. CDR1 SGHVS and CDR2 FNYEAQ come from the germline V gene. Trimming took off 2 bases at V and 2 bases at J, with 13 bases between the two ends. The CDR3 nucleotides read TGTGCCAGCAGCTTAACGGACCCATGGACCTATAATTCACCCCTCCACTTT. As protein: CASSLTDPWTYNSPLHF.

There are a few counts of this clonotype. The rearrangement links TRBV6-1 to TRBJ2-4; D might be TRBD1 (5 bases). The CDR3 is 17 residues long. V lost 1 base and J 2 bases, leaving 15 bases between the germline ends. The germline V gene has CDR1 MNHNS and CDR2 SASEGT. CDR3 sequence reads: CASSEGGLIRSKNIQYF. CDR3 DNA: TGTGCCAGCAGTGAAGGGGGCTTAATACGTTCCAAAAACATTCAGTACTTC.

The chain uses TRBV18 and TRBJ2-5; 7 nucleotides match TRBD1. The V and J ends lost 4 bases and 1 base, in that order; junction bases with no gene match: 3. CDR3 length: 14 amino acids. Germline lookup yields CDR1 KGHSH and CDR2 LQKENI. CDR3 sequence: CASSHRDSQETQYF. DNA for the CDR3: TGTGCCAGCTCACACCGGGACAGCCAAGAGACCCAGTACTTC.

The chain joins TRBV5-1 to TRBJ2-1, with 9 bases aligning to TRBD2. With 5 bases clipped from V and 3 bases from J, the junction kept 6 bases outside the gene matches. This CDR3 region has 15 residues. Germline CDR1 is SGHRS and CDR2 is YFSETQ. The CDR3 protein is CASSERGENYNEQFF. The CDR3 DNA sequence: TGCGCCAGCAGTGAGCGGGGGGAGAACTACAATGAGCAGTTCTTC.

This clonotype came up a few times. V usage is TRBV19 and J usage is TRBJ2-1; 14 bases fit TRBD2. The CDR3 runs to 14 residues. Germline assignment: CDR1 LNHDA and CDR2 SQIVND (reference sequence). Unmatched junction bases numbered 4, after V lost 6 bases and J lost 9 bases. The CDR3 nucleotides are TGTGCCAGTAGCTGGACTAGCGGGGGGCTTGAGCAGTTCTTC. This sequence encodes CASSWTSGGLEQFF.

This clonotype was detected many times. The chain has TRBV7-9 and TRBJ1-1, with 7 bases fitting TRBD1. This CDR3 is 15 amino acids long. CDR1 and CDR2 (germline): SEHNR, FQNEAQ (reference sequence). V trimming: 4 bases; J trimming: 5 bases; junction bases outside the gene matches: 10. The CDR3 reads CASSSPRTGGTEAFF. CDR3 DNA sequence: TGTGCCAGCAGCTCTCCTCGGACAGGAGGGACTGAAGCTTTCTTT.

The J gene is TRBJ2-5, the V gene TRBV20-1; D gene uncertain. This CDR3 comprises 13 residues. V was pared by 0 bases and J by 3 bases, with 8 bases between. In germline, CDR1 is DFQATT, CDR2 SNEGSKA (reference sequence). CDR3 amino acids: CSARDENEETQYF. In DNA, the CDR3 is TGCAGTGCTAGAGATGAGAACGAAGAGACCCAGTACTTC.

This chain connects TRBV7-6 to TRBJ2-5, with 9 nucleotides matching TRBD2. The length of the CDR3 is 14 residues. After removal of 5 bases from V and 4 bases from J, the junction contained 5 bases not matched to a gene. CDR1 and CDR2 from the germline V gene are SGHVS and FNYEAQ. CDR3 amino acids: CASSHSGGAETQYF. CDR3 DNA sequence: TGTGCCAGCAGCCATAGCGGGGGCGCAGAGACCCAGTACTTC.

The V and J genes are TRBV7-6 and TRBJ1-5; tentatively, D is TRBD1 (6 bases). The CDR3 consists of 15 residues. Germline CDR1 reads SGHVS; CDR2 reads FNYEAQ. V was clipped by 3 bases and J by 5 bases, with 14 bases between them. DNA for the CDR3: TGTGCCAGCAGCTTGGACACAGGGTTGGATCAGCCCCAGCATTTT. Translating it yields CASSLDTGLDQPQHF.

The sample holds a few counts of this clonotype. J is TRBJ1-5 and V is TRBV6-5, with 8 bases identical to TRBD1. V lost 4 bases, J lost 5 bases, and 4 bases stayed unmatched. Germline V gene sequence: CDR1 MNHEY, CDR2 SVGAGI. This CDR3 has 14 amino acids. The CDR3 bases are TGTGCCAGCAGTTTGACAGGGGAGGATCAGCCCCAGCATTTT. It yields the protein CASSLTGEDQPQHF.

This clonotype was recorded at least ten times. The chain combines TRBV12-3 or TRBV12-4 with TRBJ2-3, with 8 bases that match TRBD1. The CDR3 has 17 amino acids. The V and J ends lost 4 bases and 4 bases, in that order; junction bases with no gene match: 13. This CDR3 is CASSSYPGQGQSDTQYF. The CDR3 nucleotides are TGTGCCAGCAGTTCCTACCCTGGACAGGGCCAATCAGATACGCAGTATTTT.

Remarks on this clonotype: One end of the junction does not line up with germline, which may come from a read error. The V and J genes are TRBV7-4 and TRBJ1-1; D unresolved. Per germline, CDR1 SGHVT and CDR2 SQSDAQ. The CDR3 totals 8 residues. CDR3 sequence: CASSPTDF. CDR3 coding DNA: TGTGCCAGCAGCCCCACCGACTTT.

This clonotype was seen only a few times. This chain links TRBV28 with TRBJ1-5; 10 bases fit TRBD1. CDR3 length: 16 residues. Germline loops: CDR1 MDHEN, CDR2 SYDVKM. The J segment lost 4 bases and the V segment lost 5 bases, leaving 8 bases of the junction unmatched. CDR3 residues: CASSLEGTGANQPQHF. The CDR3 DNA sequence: TGTGCCAGCAGTCTGGAGGGGACAGGGGCTAATCAGCCCCAGCATTTT.

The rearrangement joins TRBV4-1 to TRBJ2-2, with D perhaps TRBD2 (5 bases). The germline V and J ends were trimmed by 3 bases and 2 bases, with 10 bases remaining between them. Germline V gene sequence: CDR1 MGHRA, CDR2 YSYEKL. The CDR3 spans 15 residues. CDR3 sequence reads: CASSQPSGNTGELFF. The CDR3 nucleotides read TGCGCCAGCAGCCAGCCGTCGGGAAACACCGGGGAGCTGTTTTTT.

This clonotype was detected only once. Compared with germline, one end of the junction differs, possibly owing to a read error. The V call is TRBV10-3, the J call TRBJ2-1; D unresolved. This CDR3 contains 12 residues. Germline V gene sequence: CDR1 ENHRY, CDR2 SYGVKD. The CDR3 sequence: CTISEPHNEQFF. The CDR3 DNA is TGTACCATCAGTGAGCCTCACAATGAGCAGTTCTTC.

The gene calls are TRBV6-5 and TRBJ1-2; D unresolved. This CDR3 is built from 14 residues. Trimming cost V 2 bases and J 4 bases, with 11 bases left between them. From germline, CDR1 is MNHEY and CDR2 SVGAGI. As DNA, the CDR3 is TGTGCCAGCAGTTACGAGGCAGGAGTCTATGGCTACACCTTC. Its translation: CASSYEAGVYGYTF.

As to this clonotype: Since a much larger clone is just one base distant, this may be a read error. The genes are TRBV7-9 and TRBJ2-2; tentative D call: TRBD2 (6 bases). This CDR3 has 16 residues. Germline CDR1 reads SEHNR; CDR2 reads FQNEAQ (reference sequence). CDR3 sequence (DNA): TGTGCCAGCAGCTTAGAGGTAGCGGTGAACATCGGGGAGCTGTTTTTT. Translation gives CASSLEVAVNIGELFF.

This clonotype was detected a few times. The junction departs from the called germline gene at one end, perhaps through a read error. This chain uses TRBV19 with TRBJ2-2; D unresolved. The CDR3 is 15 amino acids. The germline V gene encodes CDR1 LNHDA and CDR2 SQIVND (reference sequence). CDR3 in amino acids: CASSDGVTNAGELFF. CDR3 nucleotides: TGTGCCAGTAGCGACGGAGTTACGAACGCCGGGGAGCTGTTTTTT.